This TCR beta chain was documented in a study of blood T cell repertoires in COVID-19. Study as a whole: Some COVID-19 samples were acute and others convalescent; all came from the United States, Italy and Spain. In each case, the material was cDNA or gDNA derived from T cells, B-cell-depleted T cells, or PBMCs.

Germline assignment: CDR1 LGHDT and CDR2 YNNKEL (reference sequence). Trimming removed 0 bases at V and 7 bases at J, with 18 bases between. The CDR3 runs 16 residues. Profiling relied on immunoSEQ multiplex PCR, and the TCRdb table lists in-frame clones only, not all of them. Of 300,000 to 500,000 clones listed, 70% to 90% are singletons. Residents of approximately 25 US areas, aged roughly 18 to 89 years, made up the participants. Cohorts were assigned according to the clinical history that participants reported. The sequence was collected from a woman in her twenties or thirties with acute COVID-19. J is TRBJ2-5 and V is TRBV3-1 (or the pseudogene TRBV3-2); D might be TRBD2 (6 bases). The sample comprised PBMCs or T cells enriched from blood (not recorded which). DNA of the CDR3: TGTGCCAGCAGCCAAGAGGGTAGCGGACCTACCGGGACCCAGTACTTC. Translated, it gives CASSQEGSGPTGTQYF.